This T cell receptor beta chain was profiled in a study of PD-1 blockade in classical Hodgkin lymphoma. Notes on the study in general: Newly diagnosed patients were reported to exhibit reduced baseline TCR diversity relative to healthy donors. A significant rise in TCR diversity was seen by C4D1 for CD4+ cells but not for CD8+ cells.

V lost 2 bases and J 7 bases, leaving 6 bases between the germline ends. The CDR3 is 12 residues long. CDR1 is MNHEY, CDR2 SVGAGI, per germline. Time point here: cycle 4 day 1 (C4D1), after six to seven weeks of nivolumab. Following autologous stem cell transplantation, relapse occurred in every patient, and exposure to brentuximab vedotin varied. Repertoires were generated with immunoSEQ multiplex PCR, while TCRdb's copy carries only in-frame clones and drops some. The table has 35,000 to 50,000 clones, approximately 67% seen once; the top ten hold approximately 2.6%. In its sample, this clone was seen a few times. The target antigen is unknown.

The receptor's source is a human donor with classical Hodgkin lymphoma. Specimen: peripheral blood mononuclear cells (PBMCs), collected before the fourth cycle of nivolumab. This chain links TRBV6-5 with TRBJ2-1; D is perhaps TRBD2 (5 bases). CDR3 nucleotide sequence: TGTGCCAGCAGTTACGGGGAGAATGAGCAGTTCTTC. This gives the protein CASSYGENEQFF.